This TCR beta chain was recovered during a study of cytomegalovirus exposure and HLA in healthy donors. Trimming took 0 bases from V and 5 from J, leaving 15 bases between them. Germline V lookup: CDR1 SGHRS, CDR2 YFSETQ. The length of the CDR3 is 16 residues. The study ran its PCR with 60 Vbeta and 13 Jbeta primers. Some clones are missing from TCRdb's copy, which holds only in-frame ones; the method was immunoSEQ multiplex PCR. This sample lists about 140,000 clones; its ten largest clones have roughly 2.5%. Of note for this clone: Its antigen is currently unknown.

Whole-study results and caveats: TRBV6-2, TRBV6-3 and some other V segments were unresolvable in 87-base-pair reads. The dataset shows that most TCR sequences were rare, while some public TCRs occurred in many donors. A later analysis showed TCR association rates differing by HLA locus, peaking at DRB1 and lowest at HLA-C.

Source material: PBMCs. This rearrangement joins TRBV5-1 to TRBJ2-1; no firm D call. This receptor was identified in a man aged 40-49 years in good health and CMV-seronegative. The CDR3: CASSLAGAAPNNEQFF. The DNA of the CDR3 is TGCGCCAGCAGCTTGGCCGGCGCGGCCCCCAACAATGAGCAGTTCTTC.